This T cell receptor (beta chain) emerged from a study of beta chain features in type 1 diabetes. Whole-study findings and limits: Across all four CD4+ subsets, people with type 1 diabetes showed modestly shorter TCRB CDR3s.

In this sample, this clone turned up a few times. Its target is unknown. CDR3 length: 15 amino acids. Trimming took off 2 bases at V and 0 bases at J, with 6 bases between the two ends. Germline-derived CDR1 and CDR2 are SGHRS and YFSETQ. The entirety of the isolated RNA underwent reverse transcription, so expressed TCRB transcripts were sequenced. Naive, central memory and regulatory T cell samples averaged roughly 3.4 million immunoSEQ reads each. The data were produced by immunoSEQ multiplex PCR, yet TCRdb's version contains in-frame clones alone and is incomplete. The sample has roughly 700,000 clones, around 15% seen once.

This clonotype originated in a man aged 18 to 30 with type 1 diabetes. Sequencing used naive CD4+ T cells from blood. The chain recombines TRBV5-1 with TRBJ2-6; D is ambiguous. The CDR3 DNA reads TGCGCCAGCAGCTTTTGGTCCTCTGGGGCCAACGTCCTGACTTTC. Encoded protein: CASSFWSSGANVLTF.